The subject of this entry is one TCR beta chain. Sequencing was performed with immunoSEQ multiplex PCR; in TCRdb, only in-frame clones are kept and a portion is missing. The sample shows over 55,000 clones, about 95% of them seen only once. The data were obtained in a study of technical replicates of blood from a handful of donors. There are 15 residues in the CDR3. The germline V gene has CDR1 SGDLS and CDR2 YYNGEE. V was clipped by 3 bases and J by 9 bases; unmatched bases: 9. The chain combines TRBV9 with TRBJ2-1; TRBD2 matches 10 bases. Sequencing used PBMCs. This receptor was identified in a human donor in good health. Some clones in this sample may be carry-over from other donors' samples. CDR3 residues: CASSGGGIAGGEQFF. The DNA of the CDR3 is TGTGCCAGCAGCGGAGGGGGGATAGCGGGAGGTGAGCAGTTCTTC.